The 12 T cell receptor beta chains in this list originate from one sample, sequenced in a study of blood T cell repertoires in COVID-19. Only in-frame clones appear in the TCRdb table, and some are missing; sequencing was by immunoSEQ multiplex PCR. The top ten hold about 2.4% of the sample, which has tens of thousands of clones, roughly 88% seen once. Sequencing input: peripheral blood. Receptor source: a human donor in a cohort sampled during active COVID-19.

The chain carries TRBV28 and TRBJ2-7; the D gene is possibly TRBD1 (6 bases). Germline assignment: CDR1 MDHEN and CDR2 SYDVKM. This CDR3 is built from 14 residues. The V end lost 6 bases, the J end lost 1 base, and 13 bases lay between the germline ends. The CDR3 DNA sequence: TGTGCCAGCAGGATATTTCAGGGGTCCTACGAGCAGTACTTC. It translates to CASRIFQGSYEQYF.

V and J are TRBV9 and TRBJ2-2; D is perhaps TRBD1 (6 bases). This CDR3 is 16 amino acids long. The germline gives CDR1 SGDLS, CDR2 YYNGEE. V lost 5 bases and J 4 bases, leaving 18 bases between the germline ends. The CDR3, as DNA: TGTGCCAGCAGTCAGACCTCAGGGGTGGGCACCGGGGAGCTGTTTTTT. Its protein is CASSQTSGVGTGELFF.

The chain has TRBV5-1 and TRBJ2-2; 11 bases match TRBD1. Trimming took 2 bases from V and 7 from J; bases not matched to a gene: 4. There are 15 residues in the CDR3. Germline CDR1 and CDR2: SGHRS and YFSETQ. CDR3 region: CASSLGQGAVGELFF. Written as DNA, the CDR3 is TGCGCCAGCAGCTTAGGACAGGGGGCGGTCGGGGAGCTGTTTTTT.

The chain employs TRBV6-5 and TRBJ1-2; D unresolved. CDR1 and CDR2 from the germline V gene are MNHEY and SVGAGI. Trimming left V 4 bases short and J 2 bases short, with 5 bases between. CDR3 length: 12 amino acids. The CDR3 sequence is CASSSGNYGYTF. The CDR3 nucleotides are TGTGCCAGCAGTTCGGGGAACTATGGCTACACCTTC.

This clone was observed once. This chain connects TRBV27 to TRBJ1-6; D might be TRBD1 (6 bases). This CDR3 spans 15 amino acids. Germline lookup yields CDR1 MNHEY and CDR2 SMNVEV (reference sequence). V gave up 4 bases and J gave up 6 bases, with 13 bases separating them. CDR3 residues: CASSSQGLPNSPLHF. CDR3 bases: TGTGCCAGCAGTTCACAGGGTTTACCTAATTCACCCCTCCACTTT.

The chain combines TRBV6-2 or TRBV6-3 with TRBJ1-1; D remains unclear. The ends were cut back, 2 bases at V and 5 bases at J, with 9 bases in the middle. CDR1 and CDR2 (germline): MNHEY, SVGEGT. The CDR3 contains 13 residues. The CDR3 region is CASSYRFDTEAFF. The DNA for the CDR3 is TGTGCCAGCAGTTACCGGTTCGATACTGAAGCTTTCTTT.

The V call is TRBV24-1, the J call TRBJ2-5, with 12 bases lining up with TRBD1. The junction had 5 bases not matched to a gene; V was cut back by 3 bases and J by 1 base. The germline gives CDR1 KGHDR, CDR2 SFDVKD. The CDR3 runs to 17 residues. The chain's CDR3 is CATSDAPGQGAQETQYF. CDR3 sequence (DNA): TGTGCCACCAGTGATGCACCGGGACAGGGGGCCCAAGAGACCCAGTACTTC.

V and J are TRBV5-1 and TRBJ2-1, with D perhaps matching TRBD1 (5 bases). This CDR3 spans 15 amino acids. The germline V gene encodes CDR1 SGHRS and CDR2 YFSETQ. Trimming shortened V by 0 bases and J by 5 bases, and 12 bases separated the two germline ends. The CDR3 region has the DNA TGCGCCAGCAGCTTGGCTCCAGGGTCACACAATGAGCAGTTCTTC. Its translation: CASSLAPGSHNEQFF.

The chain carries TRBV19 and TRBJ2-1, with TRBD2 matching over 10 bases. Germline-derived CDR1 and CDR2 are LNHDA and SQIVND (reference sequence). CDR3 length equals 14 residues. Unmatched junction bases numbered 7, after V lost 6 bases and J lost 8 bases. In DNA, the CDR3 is TGTGCCAGTAGATGGAGCGGGGGGGCCTATGAGCAGTTCTTC. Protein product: CASRWSGGAYEQFF.

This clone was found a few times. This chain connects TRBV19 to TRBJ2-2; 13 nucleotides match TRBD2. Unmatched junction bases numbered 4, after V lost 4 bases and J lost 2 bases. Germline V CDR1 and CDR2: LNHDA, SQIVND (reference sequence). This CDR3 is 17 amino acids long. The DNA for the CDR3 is TGTGCCAGTAGTACCGGGACTAGCGGGGATAACACCGGGGAGCTGTTTTTT. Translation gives CASSTGTSGDNTGELFF.

The CDR3: CASSYSAGSSSPLHF. DNA for the CDR3: TGTGCCAGCAGTTACTCTGCAGGGTCAAGTTCACCCCTCCACTTT. The genes are TRBV6-5 and TRBJ1-6; D possibly corresponds to TRBD1 (5 bases). With 0 bases removed from V and 9 bases from J, the gap between germline ends came to 12 bases. The CDR3 covers 15 residues. Germline V CDR1 and CDR2: MNHEY, SVGAGI.

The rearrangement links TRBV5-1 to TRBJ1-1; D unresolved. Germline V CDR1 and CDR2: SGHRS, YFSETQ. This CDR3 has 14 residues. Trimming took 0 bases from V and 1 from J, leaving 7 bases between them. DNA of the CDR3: TGCGCCAGCAGCTTGGTATCGGGGAACACTGAAGCTTTCTTT. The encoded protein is CASSLVSGNTEAFF.